Listed here are 16 T cell receptor beta chains from one sample, sequenced in a study of identical twins. MiXCR, applied by TCRdb to the 5' RACE reads, yields one record per CDR3 protein. Of 700,000 or so distinct CDR3 sequences listed, 21% are singletons. These records were also assigned to another study, of T cells expressing NK-cell markers.

Material for sequencing was PBMCs. All receptors come from a woman aged 18-29 years in good health.

This clonotype was seen a few times. This chain joins TRBV4-2 and TRBJ1-1; a weak D match, TRBD1 (5 bases). V was trimmed by 1 base and J by 1 base, leaving 10 bases between them. The CDR3 spans 15 residues. Germline V gene lookup returns CDR1 LGHNA and CDR2 YNFKEQ. CDR3 sequence reads: CASSQGGRENTEAFF. The CDR3, as DNA: TGTGCCAGCAGCCAAGGGGGGAGGGAGAACACTGAAGCTTTCTTT.

This clonotype has a handful of counts. The chain links TRBV7-9 to TRBJ2-1, with D unclear. V lost 2 bases, J lost 13 bases, and 18 bases lay in between. CDR1 and CDR2 (germline): SEHNR, FQNEAQ (reference sequence). CDR3 length: 14 residues. CDR3 protein: CASSLFPQETHQFF. CDR3 in DNA: TGTGCCAGCAGCTTATTCCCCCAGGAAACCCACCAGTTCTTC.

The rearrangement joins TRBV6-1 to TRBJ2-6; weak D call: TRBD2 (5 bases). The V end was cut by 6 bases, the J end by 0 bases, with 9 bases between. The length of the CDR3 is 15 residues. CDR1 is MNHNS and CDR2 is SASEGT in the germline V gene. The CDR3 reads CASSWLASGANVLTF. CDR3 sequence (DNA): TGTGCCAGCAGCTGGCTAGCCTCTGGGGCCAACGTCCTGACTTTC.

V is TRBV20-1 and J is TRBJ1-1; possibly TRBD1 for D (6 bases). CDR3 length: 16 amino acids. V was pared by 0 bases and J by 1 base, with 15 bases between. Germline V gene lookup returns CDR1 DFQATT and CDR2 SNEGSKA (reference sequence). CDR3 sequence: CSARDPRGRRNTEAFF. The CDR3 coding sequence is TGCAGTGCTAGAGATCCCAGGGGCCGGAGGAACACTGAAGCTTTCTTT.

Many counts were recorded for this clonotype. The chain joins TRBV20-1 to TRBJ2-7; a weak D match, TRBD1 (6 bases). CDR3 length: 12 residues. The germline CDR1 and CDR2 sequences are DFQATT and SNEGSKA (reference sequence). The V gene lost 4 bases and the J gene lost 0 bases, with 7 bases spanning the gap. The CDR3: CSAKDSSYEQYF. The CDR3 coding sequence is TGCAGTGCTAAGGACAGCTCCTACGAGCAGTACTTC.

A remark on this clonotype: Being one base from a much bigger clone, this may be a read error. This chain joins TRBV12-3 or TRBV12-4 and TRBJ2-7; D is undetermined. V lost 2 bases and J 6 bases, leaving 8 bases between the germline ends. This CDR3 spans 12 amino acids. This chain's CDR3 is CASSLSPLEQYF. CDR3 nucleotides: TGTGCCAGCAGTTTAAGTCCCCTCGAGCAGTACTTC.

The chain joins TRBV4-3 to TRBJ2-1; D is unclear. There are 17 residues in the CDR3. V lost 1 base, J lost 0 bases, and 13 bases lay in between. Germline loops: CDR1 LGHNA, CDR2 YSLEER. Here the CDR3 reads CASSQVLFRRSYNEQFF. The CDR3 DNA follows: TGCGCCAGCAGCCAAGTTTTGTTCCGTCGCTCCTACAATGAGCAGTTCTTC.

This clonotype was seen ten or more times. V gene TRBV5-1 combines with J gene TRBJ1-1; TRBD1 agrees at 9 bases. The V gene end was trimmed by 5 bases and the J gene end by 10 bases; junction bases not matched to a gene: 3. The CDR3 extends over 11 amino acids. From germline, CDR1 is SGHRS and CDR2 YFSETQ. This chain's CDR3 is CASRQDRGAFF. CDR3 coding DNA: TGCGCCAGCAGGCAGGACAGGGGAGCTTTCTTT.

The sample holds a few counts of this clonotype. V and J are TRBV6-1 and TRBJ2-1; 10 nucleotides line up with TRBD1. The junction had 13 bases not matched to a gene; V was cut back by 5 bases and J by 9 bases. Germline V gene sequence: CDR1 MNHNS, CDR2 SASEGT. This CDR3 spans 16 amino acids. The CDR3 here is CASSRPGQGSLGEQFF. Here the CDR3 DNA reads TGTGCCAGCAGTCGGCCGGGACAGGGGTCCCTCGGTGAGCAGTTCTTC.

This clonotype has more than one count but fewer than ten. The chain uses TRBV15 and TRBJ1-1; D remains ambiguous. V lost 0 bases and J lost 0, with 8 bases in between. The CDR3 spans 15 residues. The germline gives CDR1 LNHNV, CDR2 YYDKDF (reference sequence). CDR3 in DNA: TGTGCCACCAGCAGAGATCCGGTCCTGAACACTGAAGCTTTCTTT. Protein sequence: CATSRDPVLNTEAFF.

This clonotype was detected many times. V is TRBV20-1 and J is TRBJ1-5; D might be TRBD1 (5 bases). CDR3 length equals 14 residues. V lost 0 bases to trimming and J lost 7 bases, with 13 bases between them. CDR1 and CDR2 (germline): DFQATT, SNEGSKA (reference sequence). CDR3: CSARDVRGGQPQHF. CDR3 in DNA: TGCAGTGCTAGAGATGTGCGGGGCGGCCAGCCCCAGCATTTT.

This clonotype was counted ten times or more. V gene TRBV29-1 combines with J gene TRBJ2-3; the D is unclear. V was shortened by 4 bases and J by 0 bases, with 8 bases between the two germline ends. CDR1 is SQVTM, CDR2 ANQGSEA, per germline. The CDR3 contains 13 residues. The chain's CDR3 is CSVVHGSTDTQYF. The CDR3 DNA follows: TGCAGCGTTGTTCACGGGAGCACAGATACGCAGTATTTT.

Only a few counts were recorded for this clonotype. The gene calls are TRBV12-3 or TRBV12-4 and TRBJ2-1; D uncertain. Deletions cut 8 bases from V and 0 bases from J, with 5 bases between. This CDR3 comprises 12 residues. The CDR3 DNA follows: TGTGCCAGCGAGAGCTCCTACAATGAGCAGTTCTTC. As protein: CASESSYNEQFF.

The chain uses TRBV6-5 and TRBJ1-2; TRBD1 might be the D (5 bases). From germline, CDR1 is MNHEY and CDR2 SVGAGI. This CDR3 contains 15 residues. The V and J ends lost 2 bases and 0 bases respectively, with 10 bases between them. The CDR3, as DNA: TGTGCCAGCAGTTACGGGGGAGCAGCTAACTATGGCTACACCTTC. Protein product: CASSYGGAANYGYTF.

The gene calls are TRBV4-3 and TRBJ2-7, with TRBD2 identical over 9 bases. Germline V CDR1 and CDR2: LGHNA, YSLEER. The CDR3 is 17 residues long. J gave up 0 bases and V 1 base, and 7 bases lay outside the gene matches. CDR3: CASSQGVRTSDSYEQYF. As DNA, the CDR3 is TGCGCCAGCAGCCAAGGGGTTCGGACTAGCGACTCCTACGAGCAGTACTTC.

The chain joins TRBV9 to TRBJ2-1; 16 nucleotides align to TRBD2. The CDR3 is 16 amino acids. From germline, CDR1 is SGDLS and CDR2 YYNGEE. V lost 3 bases to trimming and J lost 6 bases; unmatched junction nucleotides: 3. The CDR3 region is CASSAGTSGRGNEQFF. Written as DNA, the CDR3 is TGTGCCAGCAGCGCCGGGACTAGCGGGAGGGGCAATGAGCAGTTCTTC.